These T cell receptor beta chains were read from a single sample in a study of blood T cell repertoires in COVID-19. Profiling relied on immunoSEQ multiplex PCR, and the TCRdb table lists in-frame clones only, not all of them. The profile covers 300,000 to 400,000 clones, with roughly 87% appearing a single time and roughly 1% taken by the ten largest. The source material was PBMCs or T cells enriched from blood (not recorded which). The receptors stem from a woman aged 25-40 years who had recovered from COVID-19. CDR3s include the opening cysteine and the closing phenylalanine or tryptophan. A D gene is named only where the DNA matches it firmly. Clone size is not always given. Where it is, it says once, few, many or a class for expanded clones.

j_call: TRBJ1-6
v_call: TRBV2
clone_size: few
d_call: .
cdr3_nt: TGTGCCAGCAGTGGGGCAAACAAAGCAGGTTCACCCCTCCACTTT
cdr3_aa: CASSGANKAGSPLHF

j_call: TRBJ2-7
v_call: TRBV18
clone_size: .
d_call: TRBD1
cdr3_nt: TGTGCCAGCTCAACGACAGGGAACTACGAGCAGTACTTC
cdr3_aa: CASSTTGNYEQYF

j_call: TRBJ1-5
v_call: TRBV15
clone_size: once
d_call: TRBD1
cdr3_nt: TGTGCCACCAGCAGCGACAGGGGCAATCAGCCCCAGCATTTT
cdr3_aa: CATSSDRGNQPQHF

j_call: TRBJ1-6
v_call: TRBV5-4
clone_size: .
d_call: TRBD1
cdr3_nt: TGTGCCAGCAGCTTGGAAATTAACAGGGGTGGTTCACCCCTCCACTTT
cdr3_aa: CASSLEINRGGSPLHF

j_call: TRBJ1-1
v_call: TRBV6-2/TRBV6-3
clone_size: .
d_call: .
cdr3_nt: TGTGCCAGCAGTTATGGGCACGGTACGAACACTGAAGCTTTCTTT
cdr3_aa: CASSYGHGTNTEAFF

j_call: TRBJ2-1
v_call: TRBV12-3/TRBV12-4
clone_size: .
d_call: TRBD1
cdr3_nt: TGTGCCAGCAGCCCGACAGGGTTCAATGAGCAGTTCTTC
cdr3_aa: CASSPTGFNEQFF

j_call: TRBJ2-4
v_call: TRBV24-1
clone_size: .
d_call: TRBD1
cdr3_nt: TGTGCCACCAGTGACTCTCCCCGACAGGGGGCCGGCAAAAACATTCAGTACTTC
cdr3_aa: CATSDSPRQGAGKNIQYF

j_call: TRBJ1-6
v_call: TRBV7-2
clone_size: .
d_call: .
cdr3_nt: TGTGCCAGCAGCCAGACCAGGGGTTCACCCCTCCACTTT
cdr3_aa: CASSQTRGSPLHF

j_call: TRBJ2-1
v_call: TRBV19
clone_size: .
d_call: TRBD2
cdr3_nt: TGTGCCAGTAGTAAGCTAGCGGGGGGCTCCTACAATGAGCAGTTCTTC
cdr3_aa: CASSKLAGGSYNEQFF

j_call: TRBJ1-2
v_call: TRBV28
clone_size: .
d_call: .
cdr3_nt: TGTGCCAGCAACGCGGGGACCCGGGGTGGCTACACCTTC
cdr3_aa: CASNAGTRGGYTF

j_call: TRBJ2-1
v_call: TRBV5-4
clone_size: .
d_call: TRBD2
cdr3_nt: TGTGCCAGCAGCTGGACTAGCGGGGCTAATGAGCAGTTCTTC
cdr3_aa: CASSWTSGANEQFF

j_call: TRBJ1-2
v_call: TRBV28
clone_size: .
d_call: TRBD1
cdr3_nt: TGTGCCAGCAGACTCGGGACAGGGGGCTTGGAGAATGGCTACACCTTC
cdr3_aa: CASRLGTGGLENGYTF